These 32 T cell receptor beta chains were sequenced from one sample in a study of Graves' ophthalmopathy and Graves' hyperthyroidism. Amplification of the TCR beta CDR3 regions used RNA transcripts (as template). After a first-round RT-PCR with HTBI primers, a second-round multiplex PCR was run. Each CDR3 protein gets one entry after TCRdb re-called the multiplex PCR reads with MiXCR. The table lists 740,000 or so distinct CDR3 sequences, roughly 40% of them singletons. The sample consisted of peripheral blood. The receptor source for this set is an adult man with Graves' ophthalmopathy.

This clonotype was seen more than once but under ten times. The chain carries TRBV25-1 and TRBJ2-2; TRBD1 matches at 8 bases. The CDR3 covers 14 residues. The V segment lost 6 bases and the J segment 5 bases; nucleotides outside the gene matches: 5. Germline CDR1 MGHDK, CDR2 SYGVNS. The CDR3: CASRRQGWTGELFF. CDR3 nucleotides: TGTGCCAGCAGGCGACAGGGGTGGACCGGGGAGCTGTTTTTT.

The CDR3 loop reads CASSQETGGYGYTF. Here the CDR3 DNA reads TGTGCCAGCAGCCAAGAAACAGGGGGCTATGGCTACACCTTC. This chain uses TRBV25-1 with TRBJ1-2; TRBD1 aligns across 8 bases. In germline, CDR1 is MGHDK, CDR2 SYGVNS. The junction had 7 bases not matched to a gene; V was cut back by 6 bases and J by 4 bases. The CDR3 spans 14 residues.

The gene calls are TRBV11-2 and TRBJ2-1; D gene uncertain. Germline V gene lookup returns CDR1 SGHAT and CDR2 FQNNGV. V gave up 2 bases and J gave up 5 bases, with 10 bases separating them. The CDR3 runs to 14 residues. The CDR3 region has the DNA TGTGCCAGCAGCTTACCCCCAGCCGACAATGAGCAGTTCTTC. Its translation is CASSLPPADNEQFF.

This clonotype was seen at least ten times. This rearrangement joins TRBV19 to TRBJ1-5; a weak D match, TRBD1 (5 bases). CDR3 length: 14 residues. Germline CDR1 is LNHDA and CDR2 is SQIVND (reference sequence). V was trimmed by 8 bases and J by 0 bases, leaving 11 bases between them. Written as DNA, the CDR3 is TGTGCCAGTGGACCCGGGGCTAGCAATCAGCCCCAGCATTTT. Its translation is CASGPGASNQPQHF.

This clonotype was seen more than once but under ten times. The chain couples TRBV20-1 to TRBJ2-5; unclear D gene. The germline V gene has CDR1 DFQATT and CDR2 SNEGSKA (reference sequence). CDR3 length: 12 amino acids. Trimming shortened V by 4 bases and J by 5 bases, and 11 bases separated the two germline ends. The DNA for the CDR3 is TGCAGTGCTACTTGGGGTCGTGAGACCCAGTACTTC. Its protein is CSATWGRETQYF.

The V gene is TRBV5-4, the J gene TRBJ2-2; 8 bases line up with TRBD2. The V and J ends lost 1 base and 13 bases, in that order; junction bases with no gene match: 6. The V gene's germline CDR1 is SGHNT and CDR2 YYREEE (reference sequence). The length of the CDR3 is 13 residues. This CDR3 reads CASSLRSSGLLFF. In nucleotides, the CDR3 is TGTGCCAGCAGCTTGAGGTCTAGCGGGCTGCTGTTTTTT.

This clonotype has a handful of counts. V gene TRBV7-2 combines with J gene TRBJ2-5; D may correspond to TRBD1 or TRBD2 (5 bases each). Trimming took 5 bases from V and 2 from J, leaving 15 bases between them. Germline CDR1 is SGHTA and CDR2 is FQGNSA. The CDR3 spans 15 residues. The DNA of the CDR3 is TGTGCCAGCAGCCCCTTTGGGGGAGTACAAGAGACCCAGTACTTC. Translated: CASSPFGGVQETQYF.

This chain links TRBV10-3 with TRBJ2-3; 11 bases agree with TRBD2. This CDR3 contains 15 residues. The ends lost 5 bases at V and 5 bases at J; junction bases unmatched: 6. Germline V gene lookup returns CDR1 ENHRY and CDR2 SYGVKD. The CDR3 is CAISISGRAGDTQYF. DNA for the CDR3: TGTGCCATCAGTATTAGCGGGAGGGCCGGAGATACGCAGTATTTT.

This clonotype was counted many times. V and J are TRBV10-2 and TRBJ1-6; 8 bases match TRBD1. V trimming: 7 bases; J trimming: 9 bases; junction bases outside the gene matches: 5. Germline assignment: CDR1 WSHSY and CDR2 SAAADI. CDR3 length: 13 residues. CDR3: CASTGQGGSPLHF. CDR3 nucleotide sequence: TGCGCCAGCACCGGACAGGGTGGTTCACCCCTCCACTTT.

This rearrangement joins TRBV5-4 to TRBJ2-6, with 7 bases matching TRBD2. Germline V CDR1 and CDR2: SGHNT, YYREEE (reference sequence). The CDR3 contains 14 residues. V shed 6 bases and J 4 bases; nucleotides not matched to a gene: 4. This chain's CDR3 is CASKDSGGANVLTF. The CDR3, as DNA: TGTGCCAGCAAGGATAGCGGGGGGGCCAACGTCCTGACTTTC.

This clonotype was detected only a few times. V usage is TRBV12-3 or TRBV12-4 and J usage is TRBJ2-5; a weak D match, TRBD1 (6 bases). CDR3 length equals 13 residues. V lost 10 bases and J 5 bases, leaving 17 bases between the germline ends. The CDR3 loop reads CATRGGLGETQYF. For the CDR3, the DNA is TGTGCCACCCGAGGGGGTTTGGGGGAGACCCAGTACTTC.

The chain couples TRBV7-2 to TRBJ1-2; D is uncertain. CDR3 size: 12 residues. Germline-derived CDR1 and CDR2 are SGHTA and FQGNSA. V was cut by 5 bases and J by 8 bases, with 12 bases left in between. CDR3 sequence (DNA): TGTGCCAGCAGCAAGACAATCGAGGGCTACACCTTC. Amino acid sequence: CASSKTIEGYTF.

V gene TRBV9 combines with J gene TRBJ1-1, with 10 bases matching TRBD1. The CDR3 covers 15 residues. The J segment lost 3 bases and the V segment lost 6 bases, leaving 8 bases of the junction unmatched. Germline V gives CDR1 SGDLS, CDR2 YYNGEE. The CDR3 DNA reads TGTGCCAGCACTCTTACGGACAGGGGGGACACTGAAGCTTTCTTT. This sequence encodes CASTLTDRGDTEAFF.

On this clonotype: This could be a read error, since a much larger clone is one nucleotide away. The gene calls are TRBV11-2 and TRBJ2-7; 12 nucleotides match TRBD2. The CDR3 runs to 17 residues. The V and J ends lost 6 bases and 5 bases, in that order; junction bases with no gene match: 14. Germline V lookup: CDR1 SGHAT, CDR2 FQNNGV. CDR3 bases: TGTGCCAGCAGGCCACTAGCGGGAGGCCCCTCTCCTCACGAGCAGTACTTC. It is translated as CASRPLAGGPSPHEQYF.

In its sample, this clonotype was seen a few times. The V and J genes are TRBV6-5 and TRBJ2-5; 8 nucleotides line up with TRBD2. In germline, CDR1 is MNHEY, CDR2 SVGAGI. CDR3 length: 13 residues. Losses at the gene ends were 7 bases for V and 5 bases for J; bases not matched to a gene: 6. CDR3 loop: CASNGLAGETQYF. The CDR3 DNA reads TGTGCCAGCAACGGACTAGCCGGGGAGACCCAGTACTTC.

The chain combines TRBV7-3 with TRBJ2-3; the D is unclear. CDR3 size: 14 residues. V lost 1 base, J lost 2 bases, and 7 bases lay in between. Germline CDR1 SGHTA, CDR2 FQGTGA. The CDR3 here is CASSLNVDTDTQYF. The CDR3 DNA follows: TGTGCCAGCAGCTTAAACGTAGACACAGATACGCAGTATTTT.

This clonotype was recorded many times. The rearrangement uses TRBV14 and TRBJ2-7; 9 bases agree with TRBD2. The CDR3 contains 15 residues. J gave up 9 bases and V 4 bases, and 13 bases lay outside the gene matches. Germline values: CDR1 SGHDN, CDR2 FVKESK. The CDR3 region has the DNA TGTGCCAGCAGCCCGGTGGGTAGCGGGAGCAGGGTGCAGTACTTC. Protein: CASSPVGSGSRVQYF.

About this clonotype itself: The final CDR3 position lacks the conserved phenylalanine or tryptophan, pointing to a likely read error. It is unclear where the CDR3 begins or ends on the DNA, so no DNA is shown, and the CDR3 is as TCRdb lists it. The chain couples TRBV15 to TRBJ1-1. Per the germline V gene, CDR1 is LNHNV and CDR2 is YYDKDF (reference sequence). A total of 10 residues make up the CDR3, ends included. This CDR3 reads CATSRDRRAL.

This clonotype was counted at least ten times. The CDR3 DNA sequence: TGTGCCAGCAGCTTACGACAGGGATGGAGCCAGCCCCAGCATTTT. Encoded protein: CASSLRQGWSQPQHF. The rearrangement links TRBV7-9 to TRBJ1-5; 7 bases fit TRBD1. This CDR3 region has 15 residues. Trimming at V came to 2 bases and at J to 7 bases, leaving 8 bases not matched to a gene. In germline, CDR1 is SEHNR, CDR2 FQNEAQ (reference sequence).

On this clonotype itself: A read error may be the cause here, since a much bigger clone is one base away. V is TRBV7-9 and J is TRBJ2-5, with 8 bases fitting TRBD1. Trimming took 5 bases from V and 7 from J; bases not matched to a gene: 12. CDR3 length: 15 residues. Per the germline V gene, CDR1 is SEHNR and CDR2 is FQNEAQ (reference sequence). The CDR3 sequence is CASSPTGAVGGTQYF. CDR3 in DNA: TGTGCCAGCAGCCCGACAGGGGCCGTGGGGGGGACCCAGTACTTC.

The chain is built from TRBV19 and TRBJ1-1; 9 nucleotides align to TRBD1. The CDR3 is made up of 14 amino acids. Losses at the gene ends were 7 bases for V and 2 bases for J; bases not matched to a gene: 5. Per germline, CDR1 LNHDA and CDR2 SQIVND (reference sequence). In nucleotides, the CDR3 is TGTGCCAGTACCCGGGGACAGGGAAACACTGAAGCTTTCTTT. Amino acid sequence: CASTRGQGNTEAFF.

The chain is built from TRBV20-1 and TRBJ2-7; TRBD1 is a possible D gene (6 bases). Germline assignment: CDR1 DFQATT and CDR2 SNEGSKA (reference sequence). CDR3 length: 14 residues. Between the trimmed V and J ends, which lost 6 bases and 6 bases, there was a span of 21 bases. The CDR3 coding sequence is TGCAGTGCAACTGAACAGGGATCCCCTATCGAGCAGTACTTC. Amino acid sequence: CSATEQGSPIEQYF.

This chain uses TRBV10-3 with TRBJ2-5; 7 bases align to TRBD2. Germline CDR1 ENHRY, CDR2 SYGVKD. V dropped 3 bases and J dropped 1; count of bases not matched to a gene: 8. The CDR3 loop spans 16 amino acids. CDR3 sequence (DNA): TGTGCCATCAGTGACAGTGGGGCTAGCGGCCAAGAGACCCAGTACTTC. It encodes CAISDSGASGQETQYF.

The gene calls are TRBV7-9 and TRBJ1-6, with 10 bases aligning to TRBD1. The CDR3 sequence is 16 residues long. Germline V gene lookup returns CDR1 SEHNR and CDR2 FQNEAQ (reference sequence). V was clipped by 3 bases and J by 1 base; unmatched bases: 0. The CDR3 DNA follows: TGTGCCAGCAGCTTGGACAGGGGGTCCTATAATTCACCCCTCCACTTT. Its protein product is CASSLDRGSYNSPLHF. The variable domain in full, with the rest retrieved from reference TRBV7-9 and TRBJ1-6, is DTGVSQNPRHKITKRGQNVTFRCDPISEHNRLYWYRQTLGQGPEFLTYFQNEAQLEKSRLLSDRFSAERPKGSFSTLEIQRTEQGDSAMYLCASSLDRGSYNSPLHFGNGTRLTVT.

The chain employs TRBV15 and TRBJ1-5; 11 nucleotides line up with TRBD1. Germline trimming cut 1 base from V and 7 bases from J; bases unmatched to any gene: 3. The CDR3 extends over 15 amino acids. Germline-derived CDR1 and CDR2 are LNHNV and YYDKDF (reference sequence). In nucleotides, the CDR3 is TGTGCCACCAGCAGAGGGGACAGGGGGAGGCAGCCCCAGCATTTT. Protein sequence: CATSRGDRGRQPQHF.

CDR3 region: CASSLHLRRGGELFF. CDR3 nucleotide sequence: TGTGCCAGCAGCCTTCACCTTCGTCGTGGCGGGGAGCTGTTTTTT. The chain carries TRBV7-2 and TRBJ2-2; D is uncertain. The germline gives CDR1 SGHTA, CDR2 FQGNSA. This CDR3 is built from 15 residues. Between the trimmed V and J ends, which lost 5 bases and 7 bases, there was a span of 17 bases.

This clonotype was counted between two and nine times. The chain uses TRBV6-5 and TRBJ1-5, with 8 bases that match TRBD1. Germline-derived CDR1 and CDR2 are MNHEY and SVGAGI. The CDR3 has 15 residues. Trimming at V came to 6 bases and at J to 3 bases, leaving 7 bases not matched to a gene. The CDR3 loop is CASSPTGGDNQPQHF. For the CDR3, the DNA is TGTGCCAGCAGCCCTACAGGGGGAGACAATCAGCCCCAGCATTTT.

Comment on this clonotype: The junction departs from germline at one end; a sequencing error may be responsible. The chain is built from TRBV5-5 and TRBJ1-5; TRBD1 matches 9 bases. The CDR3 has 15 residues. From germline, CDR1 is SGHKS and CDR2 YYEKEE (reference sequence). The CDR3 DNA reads TGCGCCAGCAGCCAAGATCACAGGGGGCGTCAGCCCCAGCATTTT. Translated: CASSQDHRGRQPQHF.

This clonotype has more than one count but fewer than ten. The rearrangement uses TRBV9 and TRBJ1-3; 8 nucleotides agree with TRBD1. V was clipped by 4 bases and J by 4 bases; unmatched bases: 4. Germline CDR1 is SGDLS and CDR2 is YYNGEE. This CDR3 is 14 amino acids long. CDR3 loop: CASSSGQGGNTIYF. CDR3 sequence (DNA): TGTGCCAGCAGCTCAGGACAGGGAGGAAACACCATATATTTT.

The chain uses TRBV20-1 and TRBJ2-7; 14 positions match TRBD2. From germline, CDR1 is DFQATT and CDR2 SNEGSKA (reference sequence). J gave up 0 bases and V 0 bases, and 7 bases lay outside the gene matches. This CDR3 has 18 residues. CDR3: CSARDLTGTSGSSYEQYF. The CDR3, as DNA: TGCAGTGCTAGAGACCTCACCGGGACTAGCGGGAGCTCCTACGAGCAGTACTTC.

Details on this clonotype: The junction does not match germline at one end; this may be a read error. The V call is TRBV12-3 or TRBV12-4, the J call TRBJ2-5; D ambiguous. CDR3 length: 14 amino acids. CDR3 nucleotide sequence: TGTGCCAGCAGATTAGGACGGAACCAAGAGACCCAGTACTTC. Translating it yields CASRLGRNQETQYF.

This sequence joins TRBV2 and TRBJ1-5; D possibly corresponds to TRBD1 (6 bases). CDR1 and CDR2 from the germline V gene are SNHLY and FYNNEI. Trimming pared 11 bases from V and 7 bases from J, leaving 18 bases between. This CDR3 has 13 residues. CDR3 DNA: TGTGCCTGGGCCCGGGACAATGGCCAGCCCCAGCATTTT. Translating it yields CAWARDNGQPQHF.